These 15 T cell receptor beta chains originate from one sample sequenced in a study of Ad26.COV2.S vaccination and SARS-CoV-2 variants. Measured with immunoSEQ multiplex PCR; TCRdb has only the in-frame clones, and not every one. The repertoire holds 380,000 or so clones, 83% seen once, with approximately 7% in the top ten. Described treatment: around 19 received Ad26.COV2.S at low or high dose, single or two shots; about 5 received placebo; per-sample allocation not given. Specimen acquisition occurred on day 63 following the initial vaccine or placebo injection. Sequenced here: peripheral blood, sampled in a trial of Ad26.COV2.S vaccine versus placebo. The receptor set was obtained from a person between 18 and 60 years old who received the Ad26.COV2.S COVID-19 vaccine or a placebo.

The CDR3 DNA reads TGTGCCAGCAGCACCCACAGTGAAGCTTTCTTT. Its translation: CASSTHSEAFF. The chain couples TRBV7-9 to TRBJ1-1; D is ambiguous. The germline V and J ends were trimmed by 5 bases and 7 bases, with 8 bases remaining between them. CDR1 is SEHNR, CDR2 FQNEAQ, per germline (reference sequence). The CDR3 is made up of 11 amino acids. Full variable domain (rest looked up from reference TRBV7-9 and TRBJ1-1): DTGVSQNPRHKITKRGQNVTFRCDPISEHNRLYWYRQTLGQGPEFLTYFQNEAQLEKSRLLSDRFSAERPKGSFSTLEIQRTEQGDSAMYLCASSTHSEAFFGQGTRLTVV.

The V gene is TRBV2, the J gene TRBJ1-2; D unclear. Germline loops: CDR1 SNHLY, CDR2 FYNNEI. V gave up 6 bases and J gave up 4 bases, with 18 bases separating them. The CDR3 contains 15 residues. CDR3 region: CASSLGPPAVYGYTF. The CDR3 DNA reads TGTGCCAGCAGCCTAGGGCCCCCGGCCGTCTATGGCTACACCTTC.

The chain employs TRBV20-1 and TRBJ1-1; D is ambiguous. V was shortened by 4 bases and J by 5 bases, with 8 bases between the two germline ends. The germline V gene encodes CDR1 DFQATT and CDR2 SNEGSKA (reference sequence). This CDR3 spans 11 amino acids. CDR3 protein: CSANSGTEAFF. Written as DNA, the CDR3 is TGCAGTGCTAACTCTGGGACTGAAGCTTTCTTT.

This clone occurred once. The genes are TRBV30 and TRBJ1-2, with 7 bases lining up with TRBD1. Trimming took 2 bases from V and 7 from J; bases not matched to a gene: 7. CDR3 size: 13 residues. The germline V gene encodes CDR1 GTSNPN and CDR2 SVGIG (reference sequence). In DNA, the CDR3 is TGTGCCTGGAGTCCGACAGGGCTCCGTGGCTACACCTTC. Amino acid sequence: CAWSPTGLRGYTF.

CDR3 sequence (DNA): TGCGCCAGCAGCAGTCTTTGGGGGGGGCGGAATGAGCAGTTCTTC. It is translated as CASSSLWGGRNEQFF. The chain links TRBV4-1 to TRBJ2-1; D perhaps matches TRBD2 (7 bases). Trimming stripped 5 bases from V and 7 bases from J, with 18 bases between. The CDR3 consists of 15 residues. Germline CDR1 and CDR2: MGHRA and YSYEKL.

The gene calls are TRBV6-5 and TRBJ1-5; D is perhaps TRBD1 (5 bases). Germline CDR1 is MNHEY and CDR2 is SVGAGI. The CDR3 length is 15 residues. The ends were cut back, 0 bases at V and 7 bases at J, with 13 bases in the middle. The DNA of the CDR3 is TGTGCCAGCAGTTACTCGTCAGGGCCGGGGCAGCCCCAGCATTTT. Translated: CASSYSSGPGQPQHF.

With respect to this clone: Other DNA sequences in the same sample also yield this CDR3. This chain joins TRBV7-6 and TRBJ1-1; no firm D call. The germline gives CDR1 SGHVS, CDR2 FNYEAQ. V lost 2 bases to trimming and J lost 0 bases, with 4 bases between them. The CDR3 contains 13 residues. DNA for the CDR3: TGTGCCAGCAGCTTATCGGTGAACACTGAAGCTTTCTTT. Amino acids: CASSLSVNTEAFF.

This chain joins TRBV9 and TRBJ1-1, with D hard to call. The CDR3 covers 15 residues. Germline CDR1 reads SGDLS; CDR2 reads YYNGEE. V lost 3 bases and J lost 1, with 13 bases in between. DNA for the CDR3: TGTGCCAGCAGCGCCATCCTCCTTGGGAACACTGAAGCTTTCTTT. As protein: CASSAILLGNTEAFF.

The gene calls are TRBV10-1 and TRBJ2-5, with D possibly called TRBD1 or TRBD2 (5 bases each). The germline V gene encodes CDR1 WNHNN and CDR2 SYGVQD (reference sequence). This CDR3 has 13 residues. Trimming pared 5 bases from V and 5 bases from J, leaving 12 bases between. CDR3 sequence reads: CASSPAWDETQYF. DNA of the CDR3: TGCGCCAGCAGTCCAGCGTGGGACGAGACCCAGTACTTC.

This chain uses TRBV10-3 with TRBJ1-6; 9 bases agree with TRBD1. The ends lost 4 bases at V and 9 bases at J; junction bases unmatched: 7. Germline V gives CDR1 ENHRY, CDR2 SYGVKD. This CDR3 contains 15 residues. The chain's CDR3 is CAISAGTGSASPLHF. CDR3 in DNA: TGTGCCATCAGTGCCGGGACAGGGTCGGCTTCACCCCTCCACTTT.

This chain uses TRBV19 with TRBJ1-3, with D possibly TRBD1 on 6 matching bases. CDR3 length: 15 amino acids. Per germline, CDR1 LNHDA and CDR2 SQIVND (reference sequence). V lost 7 bases, J lost 4 bases, and 17 bases lay in between. This CDR3 is CASTSPRGSGNTIYF. The CDR3, as DNA: TGTGCCAGTACCAGTCCCAGGGGCTCCGGAAACACCATATATTTT.

The rearrangement uses TRBV20-1 and TRBJ2-5, with a tentative D call TRBD2 (5 bases). CDR3 length equals 10 residues. Germline lookup yields CDR1 DFQATT and CDR2 SNEGSKA (reference sequence). The CDR3, as DNA: TGCAGATCTCCGGGGGAGACCCAGTACTTC. It yields the protein CRSPGETQYF.

The chain links TRBV21-1 to TRBJ1-1; the table gives TRBD1 as D, unverified against the DNA. TRBV21-1 is a pseudogene segment. The length of the CDR3 is 13 residues. This CDR3 is CASRLTGYTEAFF. DNA of the CDR3: TGTGCCAGCAGATTAACAGGGTACACTGAAGCTTTCTTT.

The chain links TRBV5-5 to TRBJ2-3; either TRBD1 or TRBD2 may fit D (5 bases each). V dropped 0 bases and J dropped 3 bases, with 14 bases sitting between them. This CDR3 spans 16 amino acids. CDR1 is SGHKS, CDR2 YYEKEE, per germline (reference sequence). CDR3 nucleotides: TGTGCCAGCAGCTTGGCGGCAGGGACGAATACAGATACGCAGTATTTT. Amino acids: CASSLAAGTNTDTQYF.

This clone was counted a few times. The genes are TRBV5-6 and TRBJ2-1, with 15 nucleotides matching TRBD2. The J segment lost 9 bases and the V segment lost 4 bases, leaving 8 bases of the junction unmatched. The CDR3 runs 16 residues. Germline CDR1 and CDR2: SGHDT and YYEEEE. The chain's CDR3 is CASSQLGLAGGSEQFF. CDR3 in DNA: TGTGCCAGCAGCCAATTGGGACTAGCGGGAGGAAGTGAGCAGTTCTTC.